The present T cell receptor beta chain was sequenced within a study of blood T cell repertoires in COVID-19 (dated by TCRdb to 2020 to 2021). About the investigation overall: Samples covering the acute and convalescent phases of COVID-19 were provided by collaborators in the United States, Italy and Spain. The material from the prospective study consisted of cDNA or gDNA derived from T cells, B-cell-depleted T cells, or PBMCs. Deeply sampled blood TCRbeta repertoires from subjects exposed to, actively infected with, or recovered from COVID-19 were included in the dataset. The repertoires were released in a freely available public database meant as a resource for research on the immune response to SARS-CoV-2. Samples were obtained from the ongoing ImmuneRACE study (first 160 participants) and from about 1,300 subjects provided by 6 global collaborators. Sample metadata almost always included a de-identified subject ID, COVID-19 status, age in years and sex. Where HLA class I and class II types were available, the types were taken from metadata supplied by the sample provider, not from assay-based typing.

TCRbeta CDR3 regions were amplified from genomic DNA by means of the immunoSEQ Assay, a bias-controlled multiplex PCR. Turning to the authors' computational methods: Within the assay, amplification of reference gene primers was used to estimate how many nucleated cells each sample contained. To quantify the absolute abundance of each unique TCRbeta CDR3 rearrangement, sequence reads were collapsed and filtered. Productive Simpson clonality was computed per sample as the square root of Simpson's diversity index over productive rearrangements. TCRdb took over this immuneACCESS table, retaining in-frame rearrangements with V and J assigned. Such tables are incomplete; in checked studies, under half of the missing clones stem from an unresolved V gene, and the remainder is unexplained. V and J calls and clone size follow that table, whereas D and trimming were derived from the DNA. Recorded for this sample are 200,000 to 250,000 clones; around 90% of them occurred a single time. 9.5% to 14% of the sample goes to the ten largest clones.

In regard to this clone: Its antigen target is currently unknown. Per-base qualities were not stored, and no clone one base away is much larger.

Participants in the prospective study were aged about 18 to 89 years, lived in under 30 United States geographic areas, and enrolled through a virtual design. In the prospective study, cohorts were assigned on the basis of participant-reported clinical history obtained from a screening survey and a study questionnaire. Recovered participants in ImmuneRACE Cohort 3 were defined by two consecutive negative NP/OP PCR tests, clearance by a healthcare professional, or resolution of symptoms. Mobile phlebotomists in the prospective study collected whole blood, serum and a nasopharyngeal or oropharyngeal swab from every participant. Over a roughly 2-month period, participants in the prospective study had the option of providing additional blood draws and questionnaires. Before DNA extraction, blood samples from the prospective study were shipped at room temperature or frozen. General study outcomes and caveats: The amount of clinical and demographic metadata varied by source and participant and was provided uncurated.

The germline V gene yields SQVTM for CDR1 and ANQGSEA for CDR2. From its cysteine to its phenylalanine, the CDR3 spans 13 amino acids. CDR3 DNA only is kept here, 39 bases in frame from base 1. V and J lose 0 bases and 2 bases, and a span of 7 bases separates them. The chain employs TRBV29-1 and TRBJ1-1; the D gene is perhaps TRBD1, from 5 matching bases. This sequence originates from a man under 40 who had recovered from COVID-19. Source material: PBMCs or T cells enriched from blood (not recorded which). The nucleotides are TGCAGCGTTGAAGAACAGGAAAACACTGAAGCTTTCTTT. This is translated as CSVEEQENTEAFF.